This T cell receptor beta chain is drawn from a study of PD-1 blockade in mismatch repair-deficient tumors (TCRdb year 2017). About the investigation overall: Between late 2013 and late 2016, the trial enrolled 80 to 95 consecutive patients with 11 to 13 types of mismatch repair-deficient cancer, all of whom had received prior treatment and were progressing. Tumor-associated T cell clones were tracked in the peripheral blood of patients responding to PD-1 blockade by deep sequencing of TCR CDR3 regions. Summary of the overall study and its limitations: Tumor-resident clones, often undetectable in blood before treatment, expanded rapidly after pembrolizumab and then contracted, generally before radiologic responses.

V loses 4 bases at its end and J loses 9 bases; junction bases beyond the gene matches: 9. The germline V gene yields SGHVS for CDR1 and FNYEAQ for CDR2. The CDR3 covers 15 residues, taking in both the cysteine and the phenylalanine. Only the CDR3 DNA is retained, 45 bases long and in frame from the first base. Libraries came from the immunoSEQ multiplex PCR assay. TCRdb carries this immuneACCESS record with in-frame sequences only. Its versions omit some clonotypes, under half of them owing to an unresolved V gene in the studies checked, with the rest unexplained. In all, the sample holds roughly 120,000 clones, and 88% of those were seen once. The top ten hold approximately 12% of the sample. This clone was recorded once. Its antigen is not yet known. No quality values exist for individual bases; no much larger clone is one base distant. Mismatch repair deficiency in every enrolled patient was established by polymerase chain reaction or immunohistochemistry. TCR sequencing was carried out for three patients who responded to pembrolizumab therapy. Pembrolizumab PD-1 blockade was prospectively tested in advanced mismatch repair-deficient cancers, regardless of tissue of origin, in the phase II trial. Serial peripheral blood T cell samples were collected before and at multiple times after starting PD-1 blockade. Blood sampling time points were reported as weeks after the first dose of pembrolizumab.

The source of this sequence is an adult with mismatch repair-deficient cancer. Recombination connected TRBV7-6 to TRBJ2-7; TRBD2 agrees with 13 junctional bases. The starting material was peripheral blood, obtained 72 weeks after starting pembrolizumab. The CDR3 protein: CASSSGLAGVFRQYF. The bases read TGTGCCAGCAGCTCTGGACTAGCGGGAGTATTTCGGCAGTACTTC.